Sequencing of this T cell receptor (beta chain) was carried out in a study of cytomegalovirus exposure and HLA in healthy donors. As for the donors, each was a healthy bone marrow donor. As to this clone: Its antigen is not identified.

With 60 Vbeta and 13 Jbeta primers, the PCR was carried out. Generated by immunoSEQ multiplex PCR, the TCRdb table keeps only in-frame clones and is missing some. The table has 180,000 or so clones, roughly 80% seen once; the top ten hold about 3.4%. Study-wide points: In a later analysis, parvovirus B19, influenza, CMV and Epstein-Barr virus appeared linked to several top co-occurrence clusters.

Germline V gene data show CDR1 as ENHRY and CDR2 as SYGVKD. The CDR3 has 13 residues. The V and J ends lost 0 bases and 5 bases respectively, with 7 bases between them. The V gene is TRBV10-3, the J gene TRBJ1-2; D unresolved. The sequenced sample was PBMCs. The sequence came from a female donor in good health and CMV-seronegative. CDR3 region: CAISESSGYGYTF. Here the CDR3 DNA reads TGTGCCATCAGTGAGTCTAGCGGATATGGCTACACCTTC.